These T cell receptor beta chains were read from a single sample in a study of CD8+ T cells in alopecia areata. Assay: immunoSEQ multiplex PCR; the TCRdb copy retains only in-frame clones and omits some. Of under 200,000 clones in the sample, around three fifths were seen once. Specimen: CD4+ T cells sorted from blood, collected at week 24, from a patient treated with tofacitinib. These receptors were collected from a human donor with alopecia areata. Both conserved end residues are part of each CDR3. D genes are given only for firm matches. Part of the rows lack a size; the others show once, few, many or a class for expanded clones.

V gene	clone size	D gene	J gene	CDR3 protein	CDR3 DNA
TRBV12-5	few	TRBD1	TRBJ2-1	CASGPGTGDNEQFF	TGTGCTAGTGGCCCCGGGACAGGCGACAATGAGCAGTTCTTC
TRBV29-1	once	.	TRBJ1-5	CSVLENSNQPQHF	TGCAGCGTTCTGGAGAATAGCAATCAGCCCCAGCATTTT
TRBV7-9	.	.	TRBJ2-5	CASSLGRRQARETQYF	TGTGCCAGCAGCTTAGGGAGGCGACAGGCAAGGGAGACCCAGTACTTC
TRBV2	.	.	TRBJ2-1	CASRGMSNEQFF	TGTGCCAGCAGGGGGATGAGTAATGAGCAGTTCTTC
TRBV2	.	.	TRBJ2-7	CASSVTEQYF	TGTGCCAGCAGTGTTACCGAGCAGTACTTC
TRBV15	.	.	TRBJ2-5	CATSPGMETQYF	TGTGCCACCTCACCCGGAATGGAGACCCAGTACTTC
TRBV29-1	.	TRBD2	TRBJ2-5	CSALGLAGGLETQYF	TGCAGCGCTCTAGGACTAGCGGGGGGATTGGAGACCCAGTACTTC
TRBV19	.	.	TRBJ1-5	CASSILLRQPQHF	TGTGCCAGTAGTATTCTTCTCCGGCAGCCCCAGCATTTT
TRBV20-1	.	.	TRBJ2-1	CSAQPLNEQFF	TGCAGTGCACAACCCCTCAATGAGCAGTTCTTC
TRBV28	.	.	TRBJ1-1	CAIFPPGDTEAFF	TGTGCCATCTTTCCCCCGGGGGACACTGAAGCTTTCTTT
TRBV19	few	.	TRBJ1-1	CASMSLEGDTEAFF	TGTGCCAGTATGAGTTTGGAAGGGGACACTGAAGCTTTCTTT
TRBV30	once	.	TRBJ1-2	CAWSFDSGYGYTF	TGTGCCTGGAGTTTCGACTCAGGCTATGGCTACACCTTC
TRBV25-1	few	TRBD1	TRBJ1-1	CASSKTGMNTEAFF	TGTGCCAGCAGTAAGACAGGGATGAACACTGAAGCTTTCTTT
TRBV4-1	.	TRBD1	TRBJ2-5	CASQTGEKETQYF	TGCGCCAGCCAAACAGGGGAAAAAGAGACCCAGTACTTC
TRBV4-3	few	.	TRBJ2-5	CASSPAVGQETQYF	TGCGCCAGCAGCCCCGCCGTGGGCCAAGAGACCCAGTACTTC
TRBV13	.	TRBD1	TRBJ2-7	CASSAGTAYEQYF	TGTGCCAGCAGCGCCGGGACAGCTTACGAGCAGTACTTC
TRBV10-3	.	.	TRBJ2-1	CAISDQRAYNEQFF	TGTGCCATCAGTGATCAGCGAGCCTACAATGAGCAGTTCTTC
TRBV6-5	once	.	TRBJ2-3	CASSYSIAGFTDTQYF	TGTGCCAGCAGTTACTCGATTGCAGGATTCACAGATACGCAGTATTTT
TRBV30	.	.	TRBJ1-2	CASDTRYGYTF	TGTGCCAGTGACACCCGCTATGGCTACACCTTC
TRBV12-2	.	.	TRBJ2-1	CASRLEGQAWDNEQFF	TGTGCAAGTCGCTTAGAGGGACAGGCGTGGGACAATGAGCAGTTCTTC
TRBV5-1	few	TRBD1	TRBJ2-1	CASNPTGGAYNEQFF	TGCGCCAGCAACCCCACAGGGGGCGCGTACAATGAGCAGTTCTTC
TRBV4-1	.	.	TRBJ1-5	CASSQDRGVDNQPQHF	TGCGCCAGCAGCCAAGATCGGGGGGTAGACAATCAGCCCCAGCATTTT
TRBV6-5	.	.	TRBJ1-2	CASYLNGYTF	TGTGCCAGTTACCTCAATGGCTACACCTTC
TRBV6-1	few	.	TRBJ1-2	CASSEAGAGYTF	TGTGCCAGCAGTGAAGCGGGGGCTGGCTACACCTTC
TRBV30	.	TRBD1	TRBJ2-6	CAWSADRAGANVLTF	TGTGCCTGGAGTGCGGACAGGGCTGGGGCCAACGTCCTGACTTTC
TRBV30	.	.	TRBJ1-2	CAWREYGYTF	TGTGCCTGGAGGGAGTATGGCTACACCTTC
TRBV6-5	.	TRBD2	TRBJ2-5	CASSSTSVETQYF	TGTGCCAGCAGTTCGACTAGCGTGGAGACCCAGTACTTC
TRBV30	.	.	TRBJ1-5	CACAGMGQPQHF	TGTGCCTGCGCTGGTATGGGGCAGCCCCAGCATTTT
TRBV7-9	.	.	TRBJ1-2	CASSLDSYGYTF	TGTGCCAGCAGCTTAGACAGCTATGGCTACACCTTC
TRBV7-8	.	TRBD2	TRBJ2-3	CASSPNSGGATDTQYF	TGTGCCAGCAGCCCGAATAGCGGGGGCGCCACAGATACGCAGTATTTT
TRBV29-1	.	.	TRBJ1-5	CSVQPGGNQPQHF	TGCAGCGTTCAACCGGGGGGCAATCAGCCCCAGCATTTT
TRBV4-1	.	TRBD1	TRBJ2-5	CASSQQGQGAIETQYF	TGCGCCAGCAGCCAACAGGGACAGGGGGCGATAGAGACCCAGTACTTC
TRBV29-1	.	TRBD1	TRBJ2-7	CSVRGRLSYEQYF	TGCAGCGTTAGGGGGCGGCTCTCCTACGAGCAGTACTTC
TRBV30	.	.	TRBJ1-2	CAWSVWDFEGYTF	TGTGCCTGGAGTGTATGGGACTTCGAGGGCTACACCTTC
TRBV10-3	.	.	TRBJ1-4	CATRTDGTNEKLFF	TGTGCCACCCGAACGGACGGTACTAATGAAAAACTGTTTTTT
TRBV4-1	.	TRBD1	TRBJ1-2	CASSQSTGVPYGYTF	TGCGCCAGCAGCCAAAGTACAGGGGTCCCCTATGGCTACACCTTC
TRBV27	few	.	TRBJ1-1	CASSLSMNTEAFF	TGTGCCAGCAGTTTATCGATGAACACTGAAGCTTTCTTT
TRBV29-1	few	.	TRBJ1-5	CSVTGPGNQPQHF	TGCAGCGTGACGGGACCGGGAAATCAGCCCCAGCATTTT
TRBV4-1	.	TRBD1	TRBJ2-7	CASSQEGTGLGEQYF	TGCGCCAGCAGCCAAGAGGGGACAGGGCTAGGCGAGCAGTACTTC
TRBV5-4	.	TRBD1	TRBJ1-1	CASSRDRNTEAFF	TGTGCCAGCAGCCGGGACAGGAACACTGAAGCTTTCTTT